A single sample gave rise to the 5 T cell receptor beta chains below, sequenced in a study of Graves' ophthalmopathy and Graves' hyperthyroidism. TCR beta CDR3 regions were amplified from RNA transcripts. A first-round RT-PCR used HTBI primers, followed by a second-round multiplex PCR. Each CDR3 protein is one row after TCRdb ran MiXCR on the multiplex PCR reads. The repertoire holds approximately 700,000 distinct CDR3 sequences, about 40% seen once, with over 2.5% in the top ten. Sequencing was performed on peripheral blood. The receptor source for this set is an adult man with Graves' ophthalmopathy.

Turning to this clonotype: This sequence may be a read error, since a much larger clone differs from it by one base. The V call is TRBV6-1, the J call TRBJ2-7; TRBD1 or TRBD2 may be the D gene (5 bases each). Per the germline V gene, CDR1 is MNHNS and CDR2 is SASEGT. With 5 bases removed from V and 3 bases from J, the gap between germline ends came to 11 bases. CDR3 length: 13 residues. Written as DNA, the CDR3 is TGTGCCAGCAGTTACGGGGACGGCTACGAGCAGTACTTC. The encoded protein is CASSYGDGYEQYF.

The rearrangement uses TRBV7-2 and TRBJ1-1; 8 bases are shared with TRBD1. V trimming: 8 bases; J trimming: 7 bases; junction bases outside the gene matches: 15. The germline CDR1 and CDR2 sequences are SGHTA and FQGNSA. The CDR3 has 15 amino acids. The CDR3 region has the DNA TGTGCCAGCTCACCAACGCAGACAGGGGTCAATGAAGCTTTCTTT. It codes for CASSPTQTGVNEAFF.

In its sample, this clonotype was seen many times. The J gene is TRBJ2-6, the V gene TRBV7-2; 7 nucleotides align to TRBD1. With 0 bases clipped from V and 3 bases from J, the junction kept 5 bases outside the gene matches. In germline, CDR1 is SGHTA, CDR2 FQGNSA. The CDR3 runs to 17 residues. The CDR3, as DNA: TGTGCCAGCAGCTTAGCCCTCACAGGGGTTGGGGCCAACGTCCTGACTTTC. Amino acid sequence: CASSLALTGVGANVLTF. Using reference TRBV7-2 and TRBJ2-6 for the parts outside the CDR3, the full variable domain is GAGVSQSPSNKVTEKGKDVELRCDPISGHTALYWYRQSLGQGLEFLIYFQGNSAPDKSGLPSDRFSAERTGGSVSTLTIQRTQQEDSAVYLCASSLALTGVGANVLTFGAGSRLTVL.

In this sample, this clonotype turned up many times. A read error may produce the germline difference seen at one junction end. The chain couples TRBV10-1 to TRBJ1-3, with no clear D. This CDR3 is built from 12 residues. The germline V gene has CDR1 WNHNN and CDR2 SYGVQD (reference sequence). The CDR3 loop is CASRSLGTTIYF. Here the CDR3 DNA reads TGCGCCAGCAGGTCTCTTGGAACCACCATATATTTT.

The rearrangement joins TRBV11-1 to TRBJ2-7; TRBD1 aligns across 11 bases. Germline CDR1 SGHAT, CDR2 FQDESV (reference sequence). CDR3 size: 15 residues. V trimming: 4 bases; J trimming: 7 bases; junction bases outside the gene matches: 9. CDR3 DNA sequence: TGTGCCAGCAGCTCCTCAGGACAGGGGGCCGTTGAGCAGTACTTC. Its protein is CASSSSGQGAVEQYF.